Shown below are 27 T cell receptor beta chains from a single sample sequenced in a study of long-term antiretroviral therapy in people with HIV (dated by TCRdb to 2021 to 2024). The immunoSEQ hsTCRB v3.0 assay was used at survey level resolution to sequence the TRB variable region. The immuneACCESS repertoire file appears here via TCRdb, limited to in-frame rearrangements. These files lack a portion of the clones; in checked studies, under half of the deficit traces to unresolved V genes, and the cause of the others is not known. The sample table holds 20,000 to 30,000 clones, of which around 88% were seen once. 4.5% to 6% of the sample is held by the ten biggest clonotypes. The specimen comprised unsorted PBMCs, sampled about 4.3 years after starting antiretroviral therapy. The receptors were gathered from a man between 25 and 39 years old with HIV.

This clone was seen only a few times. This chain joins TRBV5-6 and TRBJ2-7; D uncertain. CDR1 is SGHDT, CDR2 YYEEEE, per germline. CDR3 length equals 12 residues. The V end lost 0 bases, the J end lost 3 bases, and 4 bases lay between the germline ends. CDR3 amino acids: CASSLDFYEQYF. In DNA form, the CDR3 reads TGTGCCAGCAGCTTGGACTTCTACGAGCAGTACTTC.

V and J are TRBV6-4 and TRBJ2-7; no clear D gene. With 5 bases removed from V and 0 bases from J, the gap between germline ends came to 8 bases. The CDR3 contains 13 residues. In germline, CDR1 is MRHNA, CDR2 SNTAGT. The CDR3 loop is CASSYLGSYEQYF. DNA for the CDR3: TGTGCCAGCAGTTATCTCGGCTCCTACGAGCAGTACTTC.

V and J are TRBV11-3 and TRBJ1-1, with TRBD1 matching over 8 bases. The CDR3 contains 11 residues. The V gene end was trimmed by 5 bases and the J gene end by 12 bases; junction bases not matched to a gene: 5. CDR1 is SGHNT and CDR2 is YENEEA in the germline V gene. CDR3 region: CASSGRQGTFF. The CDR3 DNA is TGTGCCAGCAGCGGGCGACAGGGGACTTTCTTT.

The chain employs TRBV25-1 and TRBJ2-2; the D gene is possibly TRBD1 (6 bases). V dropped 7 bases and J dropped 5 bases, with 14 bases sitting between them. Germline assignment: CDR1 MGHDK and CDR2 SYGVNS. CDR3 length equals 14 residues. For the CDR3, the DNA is TGTGCCAGCAACTCAGGGGAATGGACCGGGGAGCTGTTTTTT. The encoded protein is CASNSGEWTGELFF.

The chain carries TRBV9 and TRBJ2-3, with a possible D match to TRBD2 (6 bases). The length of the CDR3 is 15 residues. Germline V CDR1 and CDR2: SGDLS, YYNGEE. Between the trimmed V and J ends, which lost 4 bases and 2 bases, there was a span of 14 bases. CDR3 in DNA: TGTGCCAGCAGCACCCGGGACTTTAACACAGATACGCAGTATTTT. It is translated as CASSTRDFNTDTQYF.

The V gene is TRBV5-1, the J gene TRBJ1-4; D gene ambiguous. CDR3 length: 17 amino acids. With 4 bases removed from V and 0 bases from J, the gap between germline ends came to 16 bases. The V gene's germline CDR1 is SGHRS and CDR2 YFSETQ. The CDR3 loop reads CASSPGEVPATNEKLFF. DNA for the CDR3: TGCGCCAGCAGCCCGGGTGAAGTACCTGCAACTAATGAAAAACTGTTTTTT.

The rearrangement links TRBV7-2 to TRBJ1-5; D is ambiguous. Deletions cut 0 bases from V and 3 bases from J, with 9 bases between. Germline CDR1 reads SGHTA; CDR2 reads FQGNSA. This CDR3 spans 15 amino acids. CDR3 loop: CASSLAASINQPQHF. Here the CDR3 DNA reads TGTGCCAGCAGCTTAGCAGCTAGTATCAATCAGCCCCAGCATTTT.

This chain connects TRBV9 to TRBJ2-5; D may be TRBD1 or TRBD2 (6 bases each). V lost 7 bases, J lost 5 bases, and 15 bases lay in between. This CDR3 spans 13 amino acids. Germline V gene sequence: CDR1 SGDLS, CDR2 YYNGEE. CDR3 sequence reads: CASGGGFGETQYF. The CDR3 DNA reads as TGTGCCAGCGGAGGGGGGTTTGGCGAGACCCAGTACTTC.

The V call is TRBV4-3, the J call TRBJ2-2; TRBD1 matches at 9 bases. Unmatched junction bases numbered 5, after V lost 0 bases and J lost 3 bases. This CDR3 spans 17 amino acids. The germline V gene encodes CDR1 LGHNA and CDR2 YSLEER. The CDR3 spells CASSQEPGQGDTGELFF. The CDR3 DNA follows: TGCGCCAGCAGCCAAGAACCGGGACAGGGTGACACCGGGGAGCTGTTTTTT.

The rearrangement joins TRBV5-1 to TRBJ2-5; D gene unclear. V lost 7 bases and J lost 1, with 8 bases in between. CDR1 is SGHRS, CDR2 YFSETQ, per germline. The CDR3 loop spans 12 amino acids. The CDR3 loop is CASHVAQETQYF. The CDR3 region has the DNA TGCGCCAGCCATGTGGCCCAAGAGACCCAGTACTTC.

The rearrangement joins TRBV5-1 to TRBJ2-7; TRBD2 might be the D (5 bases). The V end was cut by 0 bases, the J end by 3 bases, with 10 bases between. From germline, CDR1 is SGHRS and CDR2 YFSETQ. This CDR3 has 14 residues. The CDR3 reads CASSLEPSSYEQYF. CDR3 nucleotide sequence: TGCGCCAGCAGCTTGGAACCTAGCAGCTACGAGCAGTACTTC.

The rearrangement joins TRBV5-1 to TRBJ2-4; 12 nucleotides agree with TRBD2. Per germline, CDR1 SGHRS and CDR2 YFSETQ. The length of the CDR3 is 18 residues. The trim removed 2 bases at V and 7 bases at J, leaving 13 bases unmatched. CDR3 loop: CASSFASGGALGLNIQYF. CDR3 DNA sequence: TGCGCCAGCAGCTTCGCTAGCGGGGGGGCGCTTGGCCTTAACATTCAGTACTTC.

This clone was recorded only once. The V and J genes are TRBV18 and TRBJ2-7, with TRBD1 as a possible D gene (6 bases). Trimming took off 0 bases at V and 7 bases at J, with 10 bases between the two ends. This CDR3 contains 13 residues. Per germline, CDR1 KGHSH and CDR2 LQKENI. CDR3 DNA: TGTGCCAGCTCACCACCTACAGGGATGGAGCAGTACTTC. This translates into CASSPPTGMEQYF.

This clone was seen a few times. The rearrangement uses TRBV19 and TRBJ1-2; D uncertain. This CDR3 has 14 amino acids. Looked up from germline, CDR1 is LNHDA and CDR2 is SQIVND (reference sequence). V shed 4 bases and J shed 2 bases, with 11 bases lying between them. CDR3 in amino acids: CASSTLRVNYGYTF. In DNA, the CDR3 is TGTGCCAGTAGTACACTCAGAGTGAACTATGGCTACACCTTC.

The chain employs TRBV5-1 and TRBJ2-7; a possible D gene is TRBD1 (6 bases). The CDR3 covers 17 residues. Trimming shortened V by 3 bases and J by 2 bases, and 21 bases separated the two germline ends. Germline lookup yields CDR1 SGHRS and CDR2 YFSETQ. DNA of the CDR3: TGCGCCAGCAGCTGGCCCCGACAACAGGGTGTGGCCTACGAGCAGTACTTC. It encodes CASSWPRQQGVAYEQYF.

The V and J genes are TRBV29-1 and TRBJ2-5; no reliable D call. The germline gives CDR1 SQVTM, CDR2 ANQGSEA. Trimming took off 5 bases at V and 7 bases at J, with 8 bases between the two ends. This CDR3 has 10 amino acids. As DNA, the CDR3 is TGCAGCGTTTTAGAAGGGACCCAGTACTTC. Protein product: CSVLEGTQYF. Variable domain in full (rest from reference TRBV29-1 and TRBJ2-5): SAVISQKPSRDICQRGTSLTIQCQVDSQVTMMFWYRQQPGQSLTLIATANQGSEATYESGFVIDKFPISRPNLTFSTLTVSNMSPEDSSIYLCSVLEGTQYFGPGTRLLVL.

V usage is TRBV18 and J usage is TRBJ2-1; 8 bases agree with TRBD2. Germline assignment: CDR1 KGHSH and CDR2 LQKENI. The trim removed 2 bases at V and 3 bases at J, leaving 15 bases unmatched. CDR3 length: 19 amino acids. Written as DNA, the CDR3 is TGTGCCAGCTCACCAATCAATTTACGGGAGGGCCTCAACTACAATGAGCAGTTCTTC. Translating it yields CASSPINLREGLNYNEQFF.

DNA of the CDR3: TGTGCCAGCAGCAAAGAGACAGGAGGCTCCTACAATGAGCAGTTCTTC. As protein: CASSKETGGSYNEQFF. V and J are TRBV11-2 and TRBJ2-1; a possible D gene is TRBD1 (6 bases). The CDR3 sequence is 16 residues long. Germline V gives CDR1 SGHAT, CDR2 FQNNGV. V shed 5 bases and J shed 0 bases, with 14 bases lying between them.

Written as DNA, the CDR3 is TGCGCCAGCAGCTTTAGCGGGTACAACGAGCAGTACTTC. Its translation: CASSFSGYNEQYF. The V call is TRBV5-1, the J call TRBJ2-7, with 7 bases that match TRBD2. The CDR3 extends over 13 amino acids. J was trimmed by 5 bases and V by 2 bases; bases with no gene match: 4. CDR1 and CDR2 from the germline V gene are SGHRS and YFSETQ. Combining the CDR3 with reference TRBV5-1 and TRBJ2-7 gives the whole variable domain KAGVTQTPRYLIKTRGQQVTLSCSPISGHRSVSWYQQTPGQGLQFLFEYFSETQRNKGNFPGRFSGRQFSNSRSEMNVSTLELGDSALYLCASSFSGYNEQYFGPGTRLTVT.

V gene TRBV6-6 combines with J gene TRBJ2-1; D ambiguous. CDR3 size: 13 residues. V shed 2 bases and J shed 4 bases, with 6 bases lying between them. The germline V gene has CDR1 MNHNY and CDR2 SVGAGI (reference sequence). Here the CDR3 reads CASSYVFYNEQFF. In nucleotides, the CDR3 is TGTGCCAGCAGTTACGTATTTTACAATGAGCAGTTCTTC.

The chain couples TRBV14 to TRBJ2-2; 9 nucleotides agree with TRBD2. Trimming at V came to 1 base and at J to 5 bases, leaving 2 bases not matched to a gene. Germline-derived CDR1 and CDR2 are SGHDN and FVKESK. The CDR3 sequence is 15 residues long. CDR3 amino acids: CASSQAAGGTGELFF. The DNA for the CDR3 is TGTGCCAGCAGCCAAGCAGCGGGAGGTACCGGGGAGCTGTTTTTT.

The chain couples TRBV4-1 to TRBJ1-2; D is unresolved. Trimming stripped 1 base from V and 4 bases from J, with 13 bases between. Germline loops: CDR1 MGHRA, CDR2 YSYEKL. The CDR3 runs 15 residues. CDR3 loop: CASSQGWAASYGYTF. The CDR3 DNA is TGCGCCAGCAGCCAAGGTTGGGCAGCGAGCTATGGCTACACCTTC.

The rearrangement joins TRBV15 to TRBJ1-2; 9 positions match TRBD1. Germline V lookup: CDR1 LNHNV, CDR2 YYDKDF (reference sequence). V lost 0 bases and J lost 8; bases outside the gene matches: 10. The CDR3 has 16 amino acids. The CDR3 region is CATSRDRPGTGWGYTF. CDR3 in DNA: TGTGCCACCAGCAGAGATCGCCCCGGGACAGGGTGGGGCTACACCTTC.

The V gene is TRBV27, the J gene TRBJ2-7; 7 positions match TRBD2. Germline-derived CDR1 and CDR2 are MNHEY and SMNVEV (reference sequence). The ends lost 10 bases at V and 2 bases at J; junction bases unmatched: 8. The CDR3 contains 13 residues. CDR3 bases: TGTGCCACCCGAGCTAGCGGTACCTACGAGCAGTACTTC. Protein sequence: CATRASGTYEQYF.

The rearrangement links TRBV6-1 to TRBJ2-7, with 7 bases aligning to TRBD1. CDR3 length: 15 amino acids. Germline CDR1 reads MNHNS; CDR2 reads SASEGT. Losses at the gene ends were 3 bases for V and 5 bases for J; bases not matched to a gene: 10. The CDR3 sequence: CASSEWAGGIDEQYF. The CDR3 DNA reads TGTGCCAGCAGTGAGTGGGCAGGGGGTATCGACGAGCAGTACTTC.

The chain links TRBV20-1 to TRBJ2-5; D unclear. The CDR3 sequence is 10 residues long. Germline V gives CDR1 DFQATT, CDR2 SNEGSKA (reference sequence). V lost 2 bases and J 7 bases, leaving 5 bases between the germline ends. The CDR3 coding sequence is TGCAGTGCTAGATCGGGGACCCAGTACTTC. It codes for CSARSGTQYF.

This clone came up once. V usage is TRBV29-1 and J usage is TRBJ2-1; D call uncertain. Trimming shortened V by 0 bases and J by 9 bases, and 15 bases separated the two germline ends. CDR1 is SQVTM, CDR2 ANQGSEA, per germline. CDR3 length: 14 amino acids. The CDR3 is CSVEERGSESEQFF. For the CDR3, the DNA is TGCAGCGTTGAAGAACGTGGTTCCGAGAGTGAGCAGTTCTTC.